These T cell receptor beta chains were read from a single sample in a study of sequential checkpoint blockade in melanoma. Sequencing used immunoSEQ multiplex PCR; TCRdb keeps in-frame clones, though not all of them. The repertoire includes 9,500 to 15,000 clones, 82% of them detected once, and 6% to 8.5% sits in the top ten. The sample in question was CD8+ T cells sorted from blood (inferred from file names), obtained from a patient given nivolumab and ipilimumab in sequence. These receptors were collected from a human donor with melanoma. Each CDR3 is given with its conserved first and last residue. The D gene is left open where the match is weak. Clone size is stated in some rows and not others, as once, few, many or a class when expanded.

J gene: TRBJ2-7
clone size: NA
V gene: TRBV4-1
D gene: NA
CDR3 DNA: TGCGCCAGCAGCGGAGTACAGGGAAGGGCCTACGAGCAGTACTTC
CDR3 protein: CASSGVQGRAYEQYF

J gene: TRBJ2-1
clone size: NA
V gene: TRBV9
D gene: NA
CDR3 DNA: TGTGCCAGCAGCGACCGGGAGACGGTGAATGAGCAGTTCTTC
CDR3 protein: CASSDRETVNEQFF

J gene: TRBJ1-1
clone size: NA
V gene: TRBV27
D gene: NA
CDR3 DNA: TGTGCCAGCAGTTCTTCCCCTTCGTGGAACACTGAAGCTTTCTTT
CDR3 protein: CASSSSPSWNTEAFF

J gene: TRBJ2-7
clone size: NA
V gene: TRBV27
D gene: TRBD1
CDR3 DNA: TGTGCCAGCAGTTCCGGGACAGCCCCCTACGAGCAGTACTTC
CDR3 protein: CASSSGTAPYEQYF

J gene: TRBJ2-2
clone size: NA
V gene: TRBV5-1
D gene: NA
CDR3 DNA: TGCGCCAGCAGTAGCGCCCTCCTGGACACCGGGGAGCTGTTTTTT
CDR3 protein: CASSSALLDTGELFF

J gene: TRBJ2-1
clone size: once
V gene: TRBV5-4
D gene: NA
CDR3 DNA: TGTGCCAGCAGCTTGATAGACAATGAGCAGTTCTTC
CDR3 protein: CASSLIDNEQFF

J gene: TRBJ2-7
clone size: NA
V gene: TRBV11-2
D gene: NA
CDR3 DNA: TGTGCCAGCAGCTCTCGGGACTACGAGCAGTACTTC
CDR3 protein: CASSSRDYEQYF

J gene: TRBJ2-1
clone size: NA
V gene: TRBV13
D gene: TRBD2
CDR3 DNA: TGTGCCAGCAGACCCGTTGGACTAGCGGGATCCCACAATGAGCAGTTCTTC
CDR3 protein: CASRPVGLAGSHNEQFF

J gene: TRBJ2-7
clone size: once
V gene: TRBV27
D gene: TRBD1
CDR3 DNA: TGTGCCAGCAGTTGGGGACAGGGGTACGAGCAGTACTTC
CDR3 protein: CASSWGQGYEQYF

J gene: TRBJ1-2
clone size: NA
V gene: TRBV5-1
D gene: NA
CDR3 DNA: TGCGCCAGCAGCTTGCTTGGGGGCGCAGCCGGCTACACCTTC
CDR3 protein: CASSLLGGAAGYTF

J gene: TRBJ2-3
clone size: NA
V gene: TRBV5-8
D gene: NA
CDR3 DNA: TGTGCCAGCAGCTTGTCGACAGGCCCCACAGATACGCAGTATTTT
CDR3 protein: CASSLSTGPTDTQYF

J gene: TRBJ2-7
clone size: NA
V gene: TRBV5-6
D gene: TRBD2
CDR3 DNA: TGTGCCAGCAGCTTGACTAGCGGTTTCTACGAGCAGTACTTC
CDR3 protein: CASSLTSGFYEQYF

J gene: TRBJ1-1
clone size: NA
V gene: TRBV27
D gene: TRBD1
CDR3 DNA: TGTGCCAGCAGGTCAGGGGGAGTAGACACTGAAGCTTTCTTT
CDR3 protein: CASRSGGVDTEAFF

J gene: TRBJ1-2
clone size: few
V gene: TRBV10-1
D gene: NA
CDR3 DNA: TGCGCCAGCAGTGATGGAGGGAGCTACACCTTC
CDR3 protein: CASSDGGSYTF

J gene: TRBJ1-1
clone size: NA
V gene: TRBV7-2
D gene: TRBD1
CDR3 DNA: TGTGCCAGCAGCTCCATGACAGGGTCTCCTGAAGCTTTCTTT
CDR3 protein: CASSSMTGSPEAFF

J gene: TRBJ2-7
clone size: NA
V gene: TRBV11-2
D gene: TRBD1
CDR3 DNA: TGTGCCAGCAGCTTAACAGGGGCTGTCTACGAGCAGTACTTC
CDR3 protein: CASSLTGAVYEQYF